These 6 T cell receptor beta chains originate from one sample sequenced in a study of regulatory T cells in long-lasting Graves disease. Time point given: newly diagnosed GD, antithyroid drugs for less than 3 months. Scientists built the TCR library using RNA that was extracted from PBMCs. According to the study, TCR beta libraries were built with iRepertoire HTBI primers and CDR3-region Arm-PCR. TCRdb redid the calling of the multiplex PCR reads with MiXCR, one entry per CDR3 protein. Seen here are hundreds of thousands of distinct CDR3 sequences, around 15% observed once, and the top ten hold roughly 25%. The same data also went into a second study, on T cells in Graves' hyperthyroidism and ophthalmopathy.

The sequenced sample was peripheral blood mononuclear cells (PBMCs), obtained at new diagnosis, from a patient treated with antithyroid drugs. The receptors stem from a woman aged 40 to 65 with Graves disease.

The table lists this clonotype with a few counts. The chain employs TRBV12-3 or TRBV12-4 and TRBJ1-5; tentative D call: TRBD1 (5 bases). The length of the CDR3 is 13 residues. Trimming removed 6 bases at V and 6 bases at J, with 12 bases between. Here the CDR3 reads CASSPMGGQPQHF. The CDR3 DNA sequence: TGTGCCAGCAGCCCAATGGGGGGTCAGCCCCAGCATTTT.

This clonotype was seen many times. J is TRBJ2-7 and V is TRBV3-1; D is ambiguous. CDR1 and CDR2 from the germline V gene are LGHDT and YNNKEL (reference sequence). V was shortened by 0 bases and J by 3 bases, with 6 bases between the two germline ends. The CDR3 spans 13 residues. CDR3 sequence: CASSQDVDYEQYF. CDR3 coding DNA: TGTGCCAGCAGCCAAGATGTAGACTACGAGCAGTACTTC.

This clonotype was found many times. The V and J genes are TRBV6-5 and TRBJ1-2; unclear D gene. V was trimmed by 3 bases and J by 6 bases, leaving 5 bases between them. Germline V gene data show CDR1 as MNHEY and CDR2 as SVGAGI. The CDR3 is made up of 11 amino acids. CDR3 coding DNA: TGTGCCAGCAGTTATAAGGATGGCTACACCTTC. Translating gives CASSYKDGYTF.

The table lists this clonotype with a few counts. Sequence at one end of the junction differs from germline and may be a read error. The chain recombines TRBV12-5 with TRBJ2-1, with TRBD1 as a possible D gene (5 bases). This CDR3 has 14 residues. CDR1 and CDR2 (germline): LGHNT, FRNRAP. CDR3 coding DNA: TGTGCTAGTGGTCCAGCGCCAACAGGCCATGAGCAGTCCTTC. Amino acids: CASGPAPTGHEQSF.

In its sample, this clonotype was seen many times. The CDR3 here is CASSFTTQGLGGTEAFF. The CDR3 DNA follows: TGTGCCAGCAGCTTCACCACCCAGGGGCTAGGTGGCACTGAAGCTTTCTTT. V gene TRBV11-2 combines with J gene TRBJ1-1; the D gene is possibly TRBD1 (6 bases). Germline CDR1 is SGHAT and CDR2 is FQNNGV. V was clipped by 3 bases and J by 4 bases, with 21 bases between them. This CDR3 spans 17 amino acids.

V is TRBV7-8 and J is TRBJ1-5; 10 nucleotides line up with TRBD1. The CDR3 extends over 16 amino acids. The ends lost 0 bases at V and 7 bases at J; junction bases unmatched: 6. Germline values: CDR1 SGHVS, CDR2 FQNEAQ. CDR3 protein: CASSLAGGTGVQPQHF. The CDR3 region has the DNA TGTGCCAGCAGCTTAGCAGGGGGGACAGGGGTCCAGCCCCAGCATTTT.